This T cell receptor beta chain was sequenced in a study of blood T cell repertoires in COVID-19. Looking at the study overall: Acute and convalescent COVID-19 samples came from the United States, Italy and Spain. PBMCs, B-cell-depleted T cells, or T cells provided the cDNA or gDNA that made up the material.

Germline-derived CDR1 and CDR2 are SGHRS and YFSETQ. The CDR3 spans 15 residues. Trimming cost V 2 bases and J 0 bases, with 11 bases left between them. Per the original methods: Using reference gene primer amplification, nucleated cell counts were estimated. TCRdb keeps only in-frame clones here, not all; method: immunoSEQ multiplex PCR. The V and J calls and clone size were taken over from that table, and D and trimming were inferred from the DNA. The sample holds more than 200,000 clones; 70% to 90% are singletons and the top ten take roughly 0.7%. Material: peripheral blood. The receptor comes from a middle-aged man with acute or convalescent COVID-19. The rearrangement joins TRBV5-1 to TRBJ2-5, with D tentatively TRBD1 (6 bases). The DNA for the CDR3 is TGCGCCAGCAGCTTAATGGGGACAAACCAAGAGACCCAGTACTTC. Residues: CASSLMGTNQETQYF.